One sample yielded the 26 T cell receptor beta chains listed below, sequenced in a study of beta chain features in type 1 diabetes. For these TCRs, the target antigens are not known. The study, taken as a whole, reports: There was a moderate but significant shortening of TCRB CDR3s in all four CD4+ subsets of Type 1 diabetes patients.

The study reverse transcribed the entire isolated RNA, so it sequenced expressed TCRB transcripts. Sequenced by immunoSEQ multiplex PCR; TCRdb stores in-frame clones only, minus some. There are more than 200,000 clones in the sample; more than 15% occur only once, and 0.085% lies in the top ten. The sequencing sample was made of naive CD4+ T cells from blood. These receptors originate from a man in his thirties or forties with type 1 diabetes.

The chain is built from TRBV5-4 and TRBJ2-4; the D call may be TRBD1 or TRBD2 (5 bases each). Looked up from germline, CDR1 is SGHNT and CDR2 is YYREEE (reference sequence). CDR3 length: 17 amino acids. The V end lost 4 bases, the J end lost 0 bases, and 17 bases lay between the germline ends. CDR3 sequence reads: CASSDGGPDVAKNIQYF. In DNA, the CDR3 is TGTGCCAGCAGCGATGGGGGACCCGACGTAGCCAAAAACATTCAGTACTTC.

This clone has a handful of counts. The CDR3 loop reads CSVWNRVTEKLFF. The CDR3 region has the DNA TGCAGCGTTTGGAACAGGGTGACTGAAAAACTGTTTTTT. The rearrangement uses TRBV29-1 and TRBJ1-4; weak D call: TRBD1 (6 bases). Trimming removed 5 bases at V and 7 bases at J, with 14 bases between. This CDR3 comprises 13 residues. Germline lookup yields CDR1 SQVTM and CDR2 ANQGSEA.

This chain joins TRBV29-1 and TRBJ2-1; no definite D call. CDR1 and CDR2 from the germline V gene are SQVTM and ANQGSEA. V lost 4 bases and J 0 bases, leaving 10 bases between the germline ends. This CDR3 is built from 14 residues. For the CDR3, the DNA is TGCAGCGTTGGGTTGGCTAGCTCCTACAATGAGCAGTTCTTC. Amino acid sequence: CSVGLASSYNEQFF.

V gene TRBV4-1 combines with J gene TRBJ2-4; 7 nucleotides align to TRBD2. Germline V gene data show CDR1 as MGHRA and CDR2 as YSYEKL. V lost 2 bases and J lost 7; bases outside the gene matches: 8. This CDR3 is built from 15 residues. CDR3 sequence reads: CASSQPYQRDNIQYF. In nucleotides, the CDR3 is TGCGCCAGCAGCCAACCCTATCAGCGGGACAACATTCAGTACTTC.

This clone was recorded once. The CDR3 here is CASSQGTAGTSTDTQYF. The DNA for the CDR3 is TGTGCCAGCAGCCAGGGGACAGCCGGGACTAGCACAGATACGCAGTATTTT. The chain has TRBV4-2 and TRBJ2-3; a possible D gene is TRBD1 (7 bases). The V gene's germline CDR1 is LGHNA and CDR2 YNFKEQ. V lost 3 bases and J lost 0, with 16 bases in between. This CDR3 spans 17 amino acids.

This sequence joins TRBV7-8 and TRBJ2-5; 7 nucleotides align to TRBD1. CDR1 and CDR2 (germline): SGHVS, FQNEAQ. This CDR3 has 15 amino acids. J was trimmed by 7 bases and V by 5 bases; bases with no gene match: 13. As DNA, the CDR3 is TGTGCCAGCAGCCACATCGAGGGGGCAGCAGGGACCCAGTACTTC. It is translated as CASSHIEGAAGTQYF.

This clone was detected only a few times. This rearrangement joins TRBV4-3 to TRBJ2-5; no definite D call. With 1 base removed from V and 5 bases from J, the gap between germline ends came to 11 bases. This CDR3 comprises 14 residues. Germline values: CDR1 LGHNA, CDR2 YSLEER. The CDR3 spells CASSQVSRPETQYF. The DNA of the CDR3 is TGCGCCAGCAGCCAAGTTTCGAGGCCGGAGACCCAGTACTTC.

This clone has just a few counts. This chain uses TRBV4-1 with TRBJ2-3; 7 bases line up with TRBD1. J was trimmed by 0 bases and V by 2 bases; bases with no gene match: 11. Germline CDR1 reads MGHRA; CDR2 reads YSYEKL. The CDR3 totals 18 residues. The DNA for the CDR3 is TGCGCCAGCAGCCAACTCCTGGGGACAGTAATCAGCACAGATACGCAGTATTTT. Its protein product is CASSQLLGTVISTDTQYF.

This clone was detected a few times. The chain has TRBV7-9 and TRBJ2-2; 7 bases agree with TRBD1. Germline trimming cut 3 bases from V and 7 bases from J; bases unmatched to any gene: 5. The germline gives CDR1 SEHNR, CDR2 FQNEAQ (reference sequence). CDR3 length: 14 residues. In DNA form, the CDR3 reads TGTGCCAGCAGCTTTGGACAGGTGAACGGGGAGCTGTTTTTT. Amino acids: CASSFGQVNGELFF.

In its sample, this clone was seen a few times. The chain has TRBV28 and TRBJ2-7, with D hard to call. The CDR3 runs to 14 residues. Between the trimmed V and J ends, which lost 3 bases and 5 bases, there was a span of 14 bases. In germline, CDR1 is MDHEN, CDR2 SYDVKM. The DNA of the CDR3 is TGTGCCAGCAGTTTGCCAGTTTCTATCCACGAGCAGTACTTC. It codes for CASSLPVSIHEQYF.

The chain links TRBV29-1 to TRBJ1-1; D is unresolved. Germline loops: CDR1 SQVTM, CDR2 ANQGSEA. V lost 5 bases and J lost 8, with 12 bases in between. The CDR3 consists of 11 residues. The CDR3 DNA is TGCAGCGTTTCCACCGGTAGAGAAGCTTTCTTT. Translated, it gives CSVSTGREAFF.

This clone was seen only a few times. J is TRBJ1-1 and V is TRBV10-3; 7 bases line up with TRBD1. The V segment lost 6 bases and the J segment 3 bases; nucleotides outside the gene matches: 7. Germline CDR1 reads ENHRY; CDR2 reads SYGVKD. The CDR3 contains 14 residues. CDR3 nucleotides: TGTGCCATCAGCCGACAGGGATGGGACACTGAAGCTTTCTTT. Translating gives CAISRQGWDTEAFF.

To note about this clone: Different DNA sequences within this sample yield the same CDR3. The J gene is TRBJ2-1, the V gene TRBV9, with D possibly being TRBD2 (5 bases). The V gene lost 2 bases and the J gene lost 3 bases, with 9 bases spanning the gap. This CDR3 contains 14 residues. The V gene's germline CDR1 is SGDLS and CDR2 YYNGEE. CDR3 protein: CASSVSGNYNEQFF. The CDR3 DNA reads as TGTGCCAGCAGCGTCAGCGGAAACTACAATGAGCAGTTCTTC.

The V and J genes are TRBV20-1 and TRBJ2-5; the D is unclear. The CDR3 contains 11 residues. CDR1 and CDR2 (germline): DFQATT, SNEGSKA (reference sequence). V shed 3 bases and J shed 2 bases, with 4 bases lying between them. This CDR3 is CSASRQETQYF. In nucleotides, the CDR3 is TGCAGTGCTAGTCGTCAAGAGACCCAGTACTTC.

The chain couples TRBV19 to TRBJ1-2, with D uncertain. In germline, CDR1 is LNHDA, CDR2 SQIVND (reference sequence). The CDR3 covers 15 residues. Trimming cost V 4 bases and J 4 bases, with 16 bases left between them. For the CDR3, the DNA is TGTGCCAGTAGTACTACTTGGACGGGGAGCTATGGCTACACCTTC. This codes for CASSTTWTGSYGYTF.

This clone was detected a few times. The CDR3 bases are TGTGCCAGCAGTTCACCGGGCCAGGCCTACAATGAGCAGTTCTTC. The encoded protein is CASSSPGQAYNEQFF. V and J are TRBV28 and TRBJ2-1, with D unclear. Germline loops: CDR1 MDHEN, CDR2 SYDVKM. The CDR3 runs to 15 residues. V lost 4 bases to trimming and J lost 2 bases, with 12 bases between them.

V and J are TRBV28 and TRBJ1-5, with a weak D call TRBD1 (5 bases). Germline CDR1 and CDR2: MDHEN and SYDVKM. Between the trimmed V and J ends, which lost 6 bases and 2 bases, there was a span of 14 bases. The CDR3 loop spans 15 amino acids. CDR3: CASRTYGAGNQPQHF. The CDR3 DNA reads as TGTGCCAGCAGGACTTATGGGGCAGGCAATCAGCCCCAGCATTTT.

CDR3 amino acids: CSVGTRFTDTQYF. The CDR3 DNA is TGCAGCGTAGGGACTAGATTCACAGATACGCAGTATTTT. V is TRBV29-1 and J is TRBJ2-3; the match to TRBD2 covers 8 bases. The CDR3 runs 13 residues. The germline CDR1 and CDR2 sequences are SQVTM and ANQGSEA. J was trimmed by 2 bases and V by 6 bases; bases with no gene match: 4.

This clone showed up just a few times. The chain uses TRBV9 and TRBJ1-3; no definite D call. This CDR3 spans 17 amino acids. Trimming pared 4 bases from V and 1 base from J, leaving 18 bases between. Germline values: CDR1 SGDLS, CDR2 YYNGEE. CDR3 protein: CASSSQTRSDSGNTIYF. CDR3 bases: TGTGCCAGCAGCTCCCAAACCCGATCGGATTCTGGAAACACCATATATTTT.

The chain uses TRBV27 and TRBJ2-5, with TRBD2 identical over 10 bases. This CDR3 is 15 amino acids long. Per germline, CDR1 MNHEY and CDR2 SMNVEV (reference sequence). Trimming took 7 bases from V and 4 from J; bases not matched to a gene: 9. Here the CDR3 DNA reads TGTGCCAGCACCCCCCTAGCGGGAGCCCCAGAGACCCAGTACTTC. It encodes CASTPLAGAPETQYF.

The chain is built from TRBV30 and TRBJ1-5; 8 positions match TRBD1. Germline V gene lookup returns CDR1 GTSNPN and CDR2 SVGIG (reference sequence). V lost 5 bases and J lost 3; bases outside the gene matches: 3. The CDR3 contains 13 residues. The CDR3: CAWGDRSNQPQHF. The CDR3 bases are TGTGCCTGGGGGGACAGGTCCAATCAGCCCCAGCATTTT.

The V call is TRBV5-4, the J call TRBJ2-3; 9 bases agree with TRBD2. The junction had 8 bases not matched to a gene; V was cut back by 6 bases and J by 3 bases. This CDR3 is built from 15 residues. CDR1 and CDR2 from the germline V gene are SGHNT and YYREEE (reference sequence). CDR3 sequence reads: CASTQGAGGTDTQYF. CDR3 DNA: TGTGCCAGCACCCAAGGGGCGGGAGGGACAGATACGCAGTATTTT.

The rearrangement joins TRBV11-2 to TRBJ2-6; D remains unclear. The CDR3 contains 13 residues. The V and J ends lost 1 base and 2 bases respectively, with 0 bases between them. The germline V gene encodes CDR1 SGHAT and CDR2 FQNNGV. The CDR3 DNA reads as TGTGCCAGCAGCTTAGCTGGGGCCAACGTCCTGACTTTC. It translates to CASSLAGANVLTF. Full variable domain (rest looked up from reference TRBV11-2 and TRBJ2-6): EAGVAQSPRYKIIEKRQSVAFWCNPISGHATLYWYQQILGQGPKLLIQFQNNGVVDDSQLPKDRFSAERLKGVDSTLKIQPAKLEDSAVYLCASSLAGANVLTFGAGSRLTVL.

The sample holds a few counts of this clone. The rearrangement links TRBV2 to TRBJ2-1, with 8 bases that match TRBD2. V lost 6 bases to trimming and J lost 8 bases; unmatched junction nucleotides: 9. This CDR3 spans 14 amino acids. Germline CDR1 reads SNHLY; CDR2 reads FYNNEI. CDR3 region: CASRFSGEADEQFF. In DNA form, the CDR3 reads TGTGCCAGCAGATTTAGCGGGGAAGCAGATGAGCAGTTCTTC.

V usage is TRBV29-1 and J usage is TRBJ2-7, with TRBD1 identical over 10 bases. The germline gives CDR1 SQVTM, CDR2 ANQGSEA. The CDR3 is made up of 16 amino acids. J gave up 0 bases and V 6 bases, and 11 bases lay outside the gene matches. The CDR3 sequence: CSVRDRGGISSYEQYF. The CDR3 DNA sequence: TGCAGCGTCCGGGACAGGGGCGGCATTAGCTCCTACGAGCAGTACTTC.

This clone appeared a few times. The gene calls are TRBV6-5 and TRBJ2-3, with D possibly TRBD1 on 5 matching bases. Germline values: CDR1 MNHEY, CDR2 SVGAGI. V was clipped by 4 bases and J by 8 bases, with 7 bases between them. CDR3 length equals 11 residues. Here the CDR3 DNA reads TGTGCCAGCAGTTGGGGCGGTACGCAGTATTTT. Its protein is CASSWGGTQYF.